One and the same sample provided the 20 T cell receptor beta chains below, sequenced in a study of blood T cell repertoires in COVID-19 (dated by TCRdb to 2018 to 2021). The library relied on the immunoSEQ multiplex PCR assay. TCRdb's version of the immuneACCESS table is confined to in-frame rearrangements and falls short of the full clone set. An unresolved V gene accounts for under half of the shortfall where checked; the remainder is of unknown origin. The sample profile shows approximately 33,000 clones; more than 75% of them were found once. The ten biggest clones cover over 15% of the sample. The specimen sequenced was peripheral blood. The receptors originated from a man aged 65-85 years with acute or convalescent COVID-19.

The chain is built from TRBV6-5 and TRBJ2-1; 7 bases are shared with TRBD1. The CDR3 is 15 residues long. J lost 0 bases, V lost 5 bases, and 4 bases had no gene match. Germline CDR1 is MNHEY and CDR2 is SVGAGI. In DNA form, the CDR3 reads TGTGCCAGCAGTCCAGGGGGTAGCTCCTACAATGAGCAGTTCTTC. Residues: CASSPGGSSYNEQFF.

The V gene is TRBV27, the J gene TRBJ2-1, with 7 nucleotides matching TRBD1. The CDR3 sequence is 15 residues long. Per germline, CDR1 MNHEY and CDR2 SMNVEV (reference sequence). V lost 6 bases, J lost 5 bases, and 10 bases stayed unmatched. The CDR3 is CASRSIDREHNEQFF. CDR3 sequence (DNA): TGTGCCAGCAGATCAATCGACAGGGAGCACAATGAGCAGTTCTTC.

This sequence joins TRBV7-9 and TRBJ2-1; weak D call: TRBD2 (5 bases). CDR1 and CDR2 (germline): SEHNR, FQNEAQ (reference sequence). This CDR3 spans 14 amino acids. V lost 8 bases and J 0 bases, leaving 11 bases between the germline ends. CDR3 residues: CASLSGSSYNEQFF. In nucleotides, the CDR3 is TGTGCCAGCTTATCGGGGAGCTCCTACAATGAGCAGTTCTTC.

V gene TRBV27 combines with J gene TRBJ1-6; a possible D gene is TRBD1 (6 bases). The CDR3 runs 13 residues. Germline CDR1 and CDR2: MNHEY and SMNVEV (reference sequence). V gave up 6 bases and J gave up 5 bases, with 8 bases separating them. This chain's CDR3 is CASRQGNNSPLHF. For the CDR3, the DNA is TGTGCCAGCAGACAGGGAAATAATTCACCCCTCCACTTT.

The rearrangement links TRBV5-1 to TRBJ1-1, with D tentatively TRBD1 (6 bases). Germline CDR1 and CDR2: SGHRS and YFSETQ. The length of the CDR3 is 14 residues. V was cut by 4 bases and J by 0 bases, with 10 bases left in between. DNA for the CDR3: TGCGCCAGCAGCACCAGGGGCATGAACACTGAAGCTTTCTTT. It encodes CASSTRGMNTEAFF. The whole variable domain, filled in from reference TRBV5-1 and TRBJ1-1, reads KAGVTQTPRYLIKTRGQQVTLSCSPISGHRSVSWYQQTPGQGLQFLFEYFSETQRNKGNFPGRFSGRQFSNSRSEMNVSTLELGDSALYLCASSTRGMNTEAFFGQGTRLTVV.

This clone appeared a single time. The chain employs TRBV2 and TRBJ2-7; a weak D match, TRBD1 (6 bases). CDR3 size: 16 residues. V was trimmed by 6 bases and J by 4 bases, leaving 22 bases between them. Germline V gives CDR1 SNHLY, CDR2 FYNNEI. The CDR3 here is CASRGTDRPSPYEQYF. CDR3 DNA: TGTGCCAGCAGGGGAACTGACAGGCCCTCTCCGTACGAGCAGTACTTC.

This chain connects TRBV6-6 to TRBJ1-5, with TRBD1 identical over 8 bases. The CDR3 is made up of 13 amino acids. J lost 3 bases, V lost 10 bases, and 5 bases had no gene match. Germline loops: CDR1 MNHNY, CDR2 SVGAGI (reference sequence). For the CDR3, the DNA is TGTGCCACCGGGACAGGATACAATCAGCCCCAGCATTTT. It encodes CATGTGYNQPQHF.

CDR3 sequence reads: CASSMTGGISYEQYF. The DNA of the CDR3 is TGTGCCAGTAGTATGACAGGGGGAATCTCCTACGAGCAGTACTTC. The gene calls are TRBV19 and TRBJ2-7, with 9 bases aligning to TRBD1. Trimming took 3 bases from V and 0 from J; bases not matched to a gene: 3. Per the germline V gene, CDR1 is LNHDA and CDR2 is SQIVND (reference sequence). The CDR3 runs to 15 residues.

This clone has just one count. This rearrangement joins TRBV2 to TRBJ1-5; tentatively, D is TRBD1 (5 bases). The germline gives CDR1 SNHLY, CDR2 FYNNEI. V was trimmed by 5 bases and J by 6 bases, leaving 17 bases between them. The CDR3 is 15 amino acids. The DNA of the CDR3 is TGTGCCAGCAGTCCTGATCAGGGAATACTTCAGCCCCAGCATTTT. This gives the protein CASSPDQGILQPQHF.

In its sample, this clone was seen once. The chain is built from TRBV24-1 and TRBJ1-4; 10 bases are shared with TRBD1. The CDR3 has 15 residues. CDR1 and CDR2 from the germline V gene are KGHDR and SFDVKD. V was pared by 4 bases and J by 6 bases, with 4 bases of the junction left unmatched. For the CDR3, the DNA is TGTGCCACCAGTGAGGCTGGGACAGGGGATGAAAAACTGTTTTTT. This sequence encodes CATSEAGTGDEKLFF.

The V gene is TRBV18, the J gene TRBJ1-5, with D possibly TRBD1 on 5 matching bases. There are 15 residues in the CDR3. The V gene lost 3 bases and the J gene lost 0 bases, with 9 bases spanning the gap. Germline V gene lookup returns CDR1 KGHSH and CDR2 LQKENI. CDR3 region: CASSPTEISNQPQHF. The CDR3 coding sequence is TGTGCCAGCTCACCGACAGAAATTAGCAATCAGCCCCAGCATTTT.

This chain connects TRBV12-3 or TRBV12-4 to TRBJ2-5; D gene uncertain. Trimming shortened V by 8 bases and J by 5 bases, and 15 bases separated the two germline ends. CDR3 size: 13 residues. This chain's CDR3 is CASAGGVYETQYF. The DNA for the CDR3 is TGTGCCAGCGCCGGTGGAGTGTATGAGACCCAGTACTTC.

The chain carries TRBV6-6 and TRBJ1-5; D is undetermined. Trimming shortened V by 5 bases and J by 0 bases, and 14 bases separated the two germline ends. CDR1 and CDR2 from the germline V gene are MNHNY and SVGAGI (reference sequence). The CDR3 sequence is 16 residues long. CDR3 amino acids: CASSRKRHNSNQPQHF. In DNA form, the CDR3 reads TGTGCCAGCAGTCGGAAACGACATAATAGCAATCAGCCCCAGCATTTT.

The chain is built from TRBV5-1 and TRBJ2-5, with TRBD2 as a possible D gene (5 bases). The CDR3 is 12 residues long. Germline V lookup: CDR1 SGHRS, CDR2 YFSETQ. The V end lost 7 bases, the J end lost 5 bases, and 12 bases lay between the germline ends. CDR3 nucleotide sequence: TGCGCCAGCGCGGAGAGGAGGGAGACCCAGTACTTC. Encoded protein: CASAERRETQYF.

This chain joins TRBV19 and TRBJ2-7; D gene ambiguous. From germline, CDR1 is LNHDA and CDR2 SQIVND (reference sequence). V lost 1 base to trimming and J lost 0 bases, with 13 bases between them. This CDR3 contains 16 residues. CDR3 DNA sequence: TGTGCCAGTAGTATAGTATACCGGTCGGGCTCCTACGAGCAGTACTTC. It encodes CASSIVYRSGSYEQYF.

V is TRBV18 and J is TRBJ1-1; 12 bases align to TRBD1. After removal of 3 bases from V and 2 bases from J, the junction contained 4 bases not matched to a gene. Germline-derived CDR1 and CDR2 are KGHSH and LQKENI. The length of the CDR3 is 16 residues. DNA of the CDR3: TGTGCCAGCTCACCGCAGGGACAGGGGGCAAACACTGAAGCTTTCTTT. This translates into CASSPQGQGANTEAFF.

V and J are TRBV15 and TRBJ2-7, with D possibly TRBD1 on 5 matching bases. Germline V CDR1 and CDR2: LNHNV, YYDKDF (reference sequence). V was clipped by 3 bases and J by 0 bases, with 6 bases between them. This CDR3 comprises 13 residues. The CDR3 protein is CATSRGLSYEQYF. The CDR3 DNA follows: TGTGCCACCAGCAGGGGGCTCTCCTACGAGCAGTACTTC.

The CDR3 DNA sequence: TGTGCCAGTAGTGACAGGATGGCCATTCAGTACTTC. Translation: CASSDRMAIQYF. The chain employs TRBV19 and TRBJ2-4, with D perhaps TRBD1 (6 bases). This CDR3 is 12 amino acids long. The ends were cut back, 5 bases at V and 9 bases at J, with 11 bases in the middle. Germline-derived CDR1 and CDR2 are LNHDA and SQIVND (reference sequence). Full variable domain (remainder filled in from reference TRBV19 and TRBJ2-4): DGGITQSPKYLFRKEGQNVTLSCEQNLNHDAMYWYRQDPGQGLRLIYYSQIVNDFQKGDIAEGYSVSREKKESFPLTVTSAQKNPTAFYLCASSDRMAIQYFGAGTRLSVL.

The chain has TRBV7-9 and TRBJ2-2, with a weak D call TRBD2 (5 bases). Germline CDR1 SEHNR, CDR2 FQNEAQ (reference sequence). V lost 3 bases, J lost 6 bases, and 8 bases lay in between. CDR3 length equals 13 residues. The CDR3 coding sequence is TGTGCCAGCAGCTTGGAACTAGCCGGGGAGCTGTTTTTT. Translation: CASSLELAGELFF.

The chain couples TRBV19 to TRBJ1-2, with a weak D call TRBD1 (6 bases). The CDR3 loop spans 13 amino acids. Germline V gene sequence: CDR1 LNHDA, CDR2 SQIVND (reference sequence). V lost 6 bases and J 6 bases, leaving 14 bases between the germline ends. The CDR3, as DNA: TGTGCCAGTAGCTCGTACAGGGAAGATGGCTACACCTTC. This gives the protein CASSSYREDGYTF. The full variable domain, its missing parts supplied by reference TRBV19 and TRBJ1-2, is DGGITQSPKYLFRKEGQNVTLSCEQNLNHDAMYWYRQDPGQGLRLIYYSQIVNDFQKGDIAEGYSVSREKKESFPLTVTSAQKNPTAFYLCASSSYREDGYTFGSGTRLTVV.